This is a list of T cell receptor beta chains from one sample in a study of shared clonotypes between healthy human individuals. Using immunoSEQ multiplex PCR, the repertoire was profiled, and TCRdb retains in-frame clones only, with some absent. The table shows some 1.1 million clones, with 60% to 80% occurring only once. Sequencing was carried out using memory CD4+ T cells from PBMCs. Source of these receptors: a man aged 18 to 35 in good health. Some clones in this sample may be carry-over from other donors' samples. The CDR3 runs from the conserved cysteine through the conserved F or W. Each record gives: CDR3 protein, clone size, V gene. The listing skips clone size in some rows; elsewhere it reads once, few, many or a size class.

CDR3: CASSLDLYNEQFF; size: .; V: TRBV6-6
CDR3: CASRISSGLYEQYF; size: .; V: TRBV28
CDR3: CASGTMDGYEAFF; size: .; V: TRBV12-5
CDR3: CASRLAGGPYNEQFF; size: many; V: TRBV6-5
CDR3: CASSRDSSIAKNIQYF; size: .; V: TRBV7-2
CDR3: CASRLRPNQAFF; size: .; V: TRBV28
CDR3: CASRNYYRGPYGYTF; size: .; V: TRBV6-1
CDR3: CASSLSGQALYGYTF; size: .; V: TRBV27
CDR3: CASSDGGTGNTEAFF; size: .; V: TRBV6-1
CDR3: CASSTTGGAYEQYF; size: .; V: TRBV19
CDR3: CASSSPSGADTQYF; size: .; V: TRBV5-1
CDR3: CASSPSRGGGGYTF; size: .; V: TRBV7-2
CDR3: CASSHSLNTEAFF; size: .; V: TRBV14
CDR3: CASSLEGSGNQPQHF; size: .; V: TRBV7-9
CDR3: CASSLGHDTGAGGYTF; size: .; V: TRBV5-1
CDR3: CASSLGANYEQYF; size: .; V: TRBV28
CDR3: CSVVPRTEAFF; size: few; V: TRBV29-1
CDR3: CASSMTGSNTEAFF; size: few; V: TRBV9
CDR3: CASSIVGRNNYTF; size: few; V: TRBV19
CDR3: CASSRGGPFYYEQYF; size: .; V: TRBV28
CDR3: CASSVPLPGRAFGYEQYF; size: once; V: TRBV28
CDR3: CATSRTGANYEQYF; size: many; V: TRBV15
CDR3: CASSLAADGSNQPQHF; size: .; V: TRBV7-2
CDR3: CASSLADLSYNEQFF; size: .; V: TRBV7-8
CDR3: CASSVPAGANVLTF; size: .; V: TRBV9
CDR3: CASSFGAAGSGYTF; size: .; V: TRBV7-2
CDR3: CASSIRNQPQHF; size: few; V: TRBV19
CDR3: CASDRGNSNQPQHF; size: .; V: TRBV7-9
CDR3: CASRVLAGGPGELFF; size: .; V: TRBV9
CDR3: CATTNSGTDTQYF; size: .; V: TRBV15
CDR3: CASSLGQGDYGYTF; size: .; V: TRBV9
CDR3: CASSLFGNEQYF; size: .; V: TRBV28
CDR3: CASSKTWLADASTDTQYF; size: .; V: TRBV21-1
CDR3: CASSSRPESTPEQYF; size: once; V: TRBV9
CDR3: CASSRGTGYEPQHF; size: .; V: TRBV28
CDR3: CSAGQVYEQYF; size: .; V: TRBV20-1
CDR3: CASSSDSGADTQYF; size: .; V: TRBV5-1
CDR3: CASSDPQGNEKLFF; size: .; V: TRBV5-1
CDR3: CASAFGLADRDTQYF; size: .; V: TRBV12-5
CDR3: CASNPGGGTGNTIYF; size: few; V: TRBV2
CDR3: CASSVRPDLHRVAGATGELFF; size: .; V: TRBV9
CDR3: CASSQGIYEQYF; size: .; V: TRBV2
CDR3: CASSNSGTGGYEQYF; size: .; V: TRBV28
CDR3: CASSVRSEAFF; size: few; V: TRBV2
CDR3: CASSLGRVTYNEQFF; size: .; V: TRBV7-2
CDR3: CASSQHGGNTEAFF; size: .; V: TRBV23-1